The 20 T cell receptor beta chains below come from one sample, sequenced in a study of STAT3 mutations in large granular lymphocyte leukemia. The antigens of these receptors remain unknown. Using immunoSEQ multiplex PCR, the repertoire was profiled, and TCRdb retains in-frame clones only, with some absent. The table records approximately 27,000 clones, about three quarters of them present only once. General study findings and limits: At least one immunodominant TCR beta clonotype appeared in every T-cell large granular lymphocyte leukemia patient.

The material sequenced was peripheral blood mononuclear cells. All receptors derive from a woman aged 45-65 years with T-cell large granular lymphocyte leukemia. Some clones in this sample may be carry-over from other donors' samples.

CDR3 region: CASSPLGRTDTQYF. CDR3 in DNA: TGTGCCAGCTCACCACTCGGTAGGACAGATACGCAGTATTTT. V and J are TRBV18 and TRBJ2-3; no clear D. The CDR3 length is 14 residues. The V and J ends lost 1 base and 3 bases respectively, with 8 bases between them. In germline, CDR1 is KGHSH, CDR2 LQKENI.

Only one count was recorded for this clone. The chain carries TRBV5-6 and TRBJ2-7; D is possibly TRBD1 (5 bases). Trimming stripped 7 bases from V and 5 bases from J, with 13 bases between. From germline, CDR1 is SGHDT and CDR2 YYEEEE. The CDR3 has 12 amino acids. This chain's CDR3 is CASALAGNEQYF. Here the CDR3 DNA reads TGTGCCAGCGCCCTCGCAGGGAACGAGCAGTACTTC.

V usage is TRBV6-5 and J usage is TRBJ2-7; D gene uncertain. The CDR3 is 15 residues long. Trimming took 6 bases from V and 5 from J, leaving 20 bases between them. Germline V gene lookup returns CDR1 MNHEY and CDR2 SVGAGI. CDR3 in DNA: TGTGCCAGCAGGCCCACACGTGGGAAGTTCGACGAGCAGTACTTC. Residues: CASRPTRGKFDEQYF.

This chain uses TRBV5-1 with TRBJ2-3; 11 positions agree with TRBD1. Germline loops: CDR1 SGHRS, CDR2 YFSETQ. With 4 bases clipped from V and 3 bases from J, the junction kept 4 bases outside the gene matches. The CDR3 has 15 amino acids. CDR3 region: CASSIGQGATDTQYF. The CDR3 DNA follows: TGCGCCAGCAGCATCGGACAGGGGGCGACAGATACGCAGTATTTT.

This clone appeared a single time. The rearrangement links TRBV5-4 to TRBJ1-4; TRBD1 might be the D (5 bases). V gave up 4 bases and J gave up 8 bases, with 18 bases separating them. CDR1 and CDR2 from the germline V gene are SGHNT and YYREEE (reference sequence). The CDR3 contains 15 residues. CDR3 region: CASSTKTAGREKLFF. Here the CDR3 DNA reads TGTGCCAGCAGCACAAAGACAGCCGGACGGGAAAAACTGTTTTTT.

This clone was counted only a few times. The genes are TRBV29-1 and TRBJ1-2; 8 bases are a match to TRBD1. V trimming: 3 bases; J trimming: 8 bases; junction bases outside the gene matches: 8. Germline CDR1 and CDR2: SQVTM and ANQGSEA. The CDR3 sequence is 13 residues long. Here the CDR3 DNA reads TGCAGCGTTGAGGACAGGGAGCTGGACGGCTACACCTTC. Translating it yields CSVEDRELDGYTF.

The CDR3 DNA follows: TGCGCCAGCAGCTTCGGGACAGCATCGAACCCCGCGGGGGCCAACGTCCTGACTTTC. This gives the protein CASSFGTASNPAGANVLTF. The gene calls are TRBV5-1 and TRBJ2-6, with 7 bases fitting TRBD1. V shed 2 bases and J 4 bases; nucleotides not matched to a gene: 15. The length of the CDR3 is 19 residues. Germline V gene sequence: CDR1 SGHRS, CDR2 YFSETQ.

The gene calls are TRBV7-3 and TRBJ2-1; 12 positions match TRBD2. Unmatched junction bases numbered 11, after V lost 4 bases and J lost 7 bases. CDR3 length equals 17 residues. Germline CDR1 and CDR2: SGHTA and FQGTGA. The CDR3 DNA is TGTGCCAGCAGCTCCCCCAGCCTAGCGGGAGGGAGAAATGAGCAGTTCTTC. Its protein is CASSSPSLAGGRNEQFF.

The V gene is TRBV12-5, the J gene TRBJ2-1, with a tentative D call TRBD1 (6 bases). The CDR3 contains 14 residues. CDR1 is LGHNT, CDR2 FRNRAP, per germline. Trimming cost V 5 bases and J 10 bases, with 18 bases left between them. In nucleotides, the CDR3 is TGTGCTAGTGGTCGCAGCTACAGGGATAGCGAGCAGTTCTTC. As protein: CASGRSYRDSEQFF.

This rearrangement joins TRBV7-9 to TRBJ1-3; 7 bases agree with TRBD1. CDR3 size: 15 residues. V lost 5 bases, J lost 1 base, and 5 bases stayed unmatched. Germline V gene data show CDR1 as SEHNR and CDR2 as FQNEAQ (reference sequence). The CDR3, as DNA: TGTGCCAGCAGCCGACAGGGCGGGTCTGGAAACACCATATATTTT. It is translated as CASSRQGGSGNTIYF.

The chain combines TRBV11-1 with TRBJ2-7; D unclear. The length of the CDR3 is 14 residues. Germline V gives CDR1 SGHAT, CDR2 FQDESV (reference sequence). Trimming stripped 1 base from V and 4 bases from J, with 11 bases between. The CDR3 DNA follows: TGTGCCAGCAGCTTAGTGGGAAATCGGTACGAGCAGTACTTC. This sequence encodes CASSLVGNRYEQYF.

About this clone: Sequence at one end of the junction differs from germline and may be a read error. The V call is TRBV5-1, the J call TRBJ2-6; D is possibly TRBD1 (5 bases). This CDR3 is 18 amino acids long. Germline assignment: CDR1 SGHRS and CDR2 YFSETQ. The CDR3 reads CASTLGQEPIRGANVLTF. The CDR3, as DNA: TGCGCCAGCACCTTGGGGCAGGAACCAATCCGCGGGGCCAACGTCCTGACTTTC.

This clone was seen a handful of times. The chain has TRBV4-1 and TRBJ2-1, with D perhaps matching TRBD1 (6 bases). Trimming removed 5 bases from V and 4 bases from J, with 15 bases in between. There are 15 residues in the CDR3. CDR1 and CDR2 (germline): MGHRA, YSYEKL. CDR3: CASSAPGTPYNEQFF. CDR3 nucleotide sequence: TGCGCCAGCAGCGCACCGGGGACACCGTACAATGAGCAGTTCTTC.

The chain has TRBV19 and TRBJ2-7; 8 bases match TRBD2. V gave up 4 bases and J gave up 2 bases; unmatched junction bases: 4. Germline V gives CDR1 LNHDA, CDR2 SQIVND (reference sequence). The CDR3 covers 14 residues. This CDR3 reads CASSRKAGAYEQYF. Written as DNA, the CDR3 is TGTGCCAGTAGTAGGAAAGCGGGAGCCTACGAGCAGTACTTC.

This clone has just one count. The chain carries TRBV5-6 and TRBJ2-7; D might be TRBD2 (6 bases). Germline V gene sequence: CDR1 SGHDT, CDR2 YYEEEE. The CDR3 extends over 14 amino acids. The V end was cut by 0 bases, the J end by 4 bases, with 11 bases between. The CDR3, as DNA: TGTGCCAGCAGCTTGGGCGGGGTTTTATACGAGCAGTACTTC. This codes for CASSLGGVLYEQYF.

This clone occurred once. The V and J genes are TRBV30 and TRBJ1-3, with 8 bases matching TRBD1. The CDR3 sequence is 15 residues long. V lost 1 base to trimming and J lost 5 bases; unmatched junction nucleotides: 7. Germline-derived CDR1 and CDR2 are GTSNPN and SVGIG (reference sequence). DNA for the CDR3: TGTGCCTGGAGTGCCTACGACAGGGGTCGAAACACCATATATTTT. It yields the protein CAWSAYDRGRNTIYF.

This clone was seen a few times. The J gene is TRBJ2-2, the V gene TRBV30, with 14 bases fitting TRBD2. The germline CDR1 and CDR2 sequences are GTSNPN and SVGIG (reference sequence). CDR3 length: 16 amino acids. V was pared by 5 bases and J by 6 bases, with 8 bases of the junction left unmatched. The CDR3 bases are TGTGCCTGGGAACCAGGGACTAGCGGGAGTGCCGGGGAGCTGTTTTTT. Encoded protein: CAWEPGTSGSAGELFF.

The rearrangement joins TRBV29-1 to TRBJ2-7; 7 positions match TRBD2. J was trimmed by 2 bases and V by 0 bases; bases with no gene match: 10. Per germline, CDR1 SQVTM and CDR2 ANQGSEA. CDR3 size: 16 residues. Here the CDR3 DNA reads TGCAGCGTTGAAGATCTTAGAGCGGGAAGGACCTACGAGCAGTACTTC. Amino acid sequence: CSVEDLRAGRTYEQYF.

This chain connects TRBV5-4 to TRBJ2-7; 7 positions match TRBD2. CDR3 length equals 16 residues. V lost 4 bases and J lost 7; bases outside the gene matches: 17. The germline V gene encodes CDR1 SGHNT and CDR2 YYREEE (reference sequence). CDR3: CASSAGVVAGAPEQYF. The DNA for the CDR3 is TGTGCCAGCAGCGCCGGTGTTGTAGCGGGTGCACCTGAGCAGTACTTC.

The CDR3 DNA follows: TGTGCCAGCAGAAGACCAGCACAAGATACGCAGTATTTT. Translation: CASRRPAQDTQYF. This sequence joins TRBV27 and TRBJ2-3; D is unresolved. V dropped 6 bases and J dropped 5 bases, with 12 bases sitting between them. CDR3 length equals 13 residues. CDR1 and CDR2 from the germline V gene are MNHEY and SMNVEV (reference sequence).